One and the same sample provided the 2 T cell receptor beta chains below, sequenced in a study of blood T cell repertoires in COVID-19. Sequencing was performed with immunoSEQ multiplex PCR; in TCRdb, only in-frame clones are kept and a portion is missing. This table has approximately 150,000 clones, 85% appearing once. Sequenced input: peripheral blood. These receptors all stem from a woman at least 80 years old with COVID-19, enrolled during active disease.

The CDR3 protein is CASTPWSTGNTFF. The CDR3 DNA sequence: TGTGCCAGCACCCCCTGGTCCACAGGTAATACTTTCTTT. This chain links TRBV12-3 or TRBV12-4 with TRBJ1-1; D might be TRBD1 (5 bases). The ends were cut back, 7 bases at V and 12 bases at J, with 21 bases in the middle. The CDR3 is 13 residues long.

The chain is built from TRBV5-1 and TRBJ2-2; 9 nucleotides align to TRBD1. CDR3 length: 19 amino acids. Germline CDR1 is SGHRS and CDR2 is YFSETQ. With 3 bases clipped from V and 5 bases from J, the junction kept 17 bases outside the gene matches. The CDR3 DNA is TGCGCCAGCAGCTCCTGGGGGCTACCGGGACAGGGCGAAACCGGGGAGCTGTTTTTT. It encodes CASSSWGLPGQGETGELFF.